The clone carrying this T cell receptor (beta chain) has just a few counts. The antigen is unknown. Germline CDR1 SEHNR, CDR2 FQNEAQ (reference sequence). Trimming removed 4 bases at V and 4 bases at J, with 17 bases between. This CDR3 region has 16 residues. The data originate from a study of beta chain features in type 1 diabetes. Study-wide results and limits: Researchers could not determine here whether HLA type influences TCRB rearrangement. It was among patients, rather than healthy donors, that naive, central memory and Treg TCRB repertoires appeared more similar.

The whole isolated RNA underwent reverse transcription, so sequencing captured expressed TCRB transcripts. For naive, central memory and regulatory T cell samples, reads averaged about 3.5 million. Assay: immunoSEQ multiplex PCR; the TCRdb copy retains only in-frame clones and omits some. The sample consists of under 900,000 clones, 17% of them appearing once. The sequencing sample was made of naive CD4+ T cells from blood. V is TRBV7-9 and J is TRBJ2-1; perhaps TRBD1 as D (6 bases). The TCR was taken from a woman younger than 30 in good health. The CDR3 loop reads CASSSTGTHYYNEQFF. The CDR3 DNA reads as TGTGCCAGCAGCTCGACCGGGACACACTATTACAATGAGCAGTTCTTC. The entire variable domain, with the rest obtained from reference TRBV7-9 and TRBJ2-1, is as follows: DTGVSQNPRHKITKRGQNVTFRCDPISEHNRLYWYRQTLGQGPEFLTYFQNEAQLEKSRLLSDRFSAERPKGSFSTLEIQRTEQGDSAMYLCASSSTGTHYYNEQFFGPGTRLTVL.